A single sample is the source of the 17 T cell receptor beta chains below, sequenced in a study of blood T cell repertoires in COVID-19. Method: immunoSEQ multiplex PCR; TCRdb's copy keeps in-frame clones and lacks some. The sample holds 450,000 or so clones, 80% to 90% seen once. Specimen: peripheral blood. All receptors derive from a man aged 18 to 30 with COVID-19, enrolled during active disease.

CDR3 amino acids: CASSRSSGTDTQYF. The DNA for the CDR3 is TGTGCCAGCAGCCGGTCTAGCGGTACAGATACGCAGTATTTT. The chain carries TRBV3-1 (or the pseudogene TRBV3-2) and TRBJ2-3; TRBD2 matches 7 bases. Germline values: CDR1 LGHDT, CDR2 YNNKEL (reference sequence). This CDR3 comprises 14 residues. The ends lost 4 bases at V and 3 bases at J; junction bases unmatched: 4.

V gene TRBV11-3 combines with J gene TRBJ1-3; TRBD1 might be the D (6 bases). Trimming removed 1 base from V and 1 base from J, with 14 bases in between. The CDR3 has 17 residues. Germline V lookup: CDR1 SGHNT, CDR2 YENEEA. DNA for the CDR3: TGTGCCAGCAGCTTAGTCCCCTCAACAGGGTCTGGAAACACCATATATTTT. This sequence encodes CASSLVPSTGSGNTIYF.

The gene calls are TRBV2 and TRBJ2-7; 7 bases are a match to TRBD2. CDR3 size: 14 residues. Unmatched junction bases numbered 5, after V lost 2 bases and J lost 4 bases. Germline V lookup: CDR1 SNHLY, CDR2 FYNNEI. The CDR3 region has the DNA TGTGCCAGCAGTGAACTGGGGACTACATACGAGCAGTACTTC. Translation gives CASSELGTTYEQYF.

The V and J genes are TRBV28 and TRBJ2-1; D is unresolved. Trimming cost V 2 bases and J 10 bases, with 6 bases left between them. Per the germline V gene, CDR1 is MDHEN and CDR2 is SYDVKM. CDR3 length: 11 residues. The CDR3 DNA reads as TGTGCCAGCAGTTTAGTGGAGGAGCAGTTCTTC. It is translated as CASSLVEEQFF.

This clone was seen a few times. The CDR3 here is CASSERVQGSGNTIYF. In nucleotides, the CDR3 is TGTGCCAGCAGTGAACGAGTCCAGGGCTCTGGAAACACCATATATTTT. This chain joins TRBV2 and TRBJ1-3; D perhaps matches TRBD1 (5 bases). Trimming cost V 2 bases and J 0 bases, with 11 bases left between them. There are 16 residues in the CDR3. From germline, CDR1 is SNHLY and CDR2 FYNNEI.

The chain couples TRBV5-1 to TRBJ1-2, with 11 nucleotides matching TRBD1. Germline V lookup: CDR1 SGHRS, CDR2 YFSETQ. Trimming removed 5 bases from V and 3 bases from J; junction bases left unmatched: 3. This CDR3 has 14 residues. The CDR3 is CASSGDRGDYGYTF. The CDR3 region has the DNA TGCGCCAGCAGTGGGGACAGGGGGGACTATGGCTACACCTTC.

V and J are TRBV4-1 and TRBJ2-4; D is possibly TRBD1 (5 bases). This CDR3 has 18 residues. CDR1 and CDR2 from the germline V gene are MGHRA and YSYEKL. Trimming left V 0 bases short and J 1 base short, with 16 bases between. The CDR3: CASSQEGPLAGAKNIQYF. The CDR3 coding sequence is TGCGCCAGCAGCCAAGAGGGCCCTCTTGCAGGGGCCAAAAACATTCAGTACTTC.

CDR3: CASSLDLRSEQYF. The CDR3, as DNA: TGTGCCAGCAGCTTAGATCTTAGAAGCGAGCAGTACTTC. The V and J genes are TRBV11-3 and TRBJ2-7, with D hard to call. Trimming removed 0 bases from V and 6 bases from J, with 9 bases in between. The CDR3 is 13 residues long. The germline CDR1 and CDR2 sequences are SGHNT and YENEEA.

The V call is TRBV5-4, the J call TRBJ2-3, with D possibly being TRBD1 (6 bases). The CDR3 has 17 residues. Germline V gene data show CDR1 as SGHNT and CDR2 as YYREEE (reference sequence). V gave up 0 bases and J gave up 1 base, with 15 bases separating them. The CDR3 DNA follows: TGTGCCAGCAGCTTGGGAACTATTCAGGGGCGCACAGATACGCAGTATTTT. Amino acid sequence: CASSLGTIQGRTDTQYF.

V usage is TRBV10-3 and J usage is TRBJ2-5; D not resolved. Trimming removed 2 bases at V and 2 bases at J, with 6 bases between. Germline loops: CDR1 ENHRY, CDR2 SYGVKD. This CDR3 region has 13 residues. The CDR3 region has the DNA TGTGCCATCAGTGAGGTCTCTCAAGAGACCCAGTACTTC. This sequence encodes CAISEVSQETQYF.

The chain is built from TRBV6-7 and TRBJ1-1; D not certain. TRBV6-7 is an ORF for which the function is uncertain. The ends were cut back, 6 bases at V and 2 bases at J, with 7 bases in the middle. The CDR3 length is 12 residues. CDR3 DNA: TGTGCCAGCAGAGAGAAAAACACTGAAGCTTTCTTT. Encoded protein: CASREKNTEAFF.

This chain uses TRBV5-5 with TRBJ2-3; 9 bases agree with TRBD2. Germline assignment: CDR1 SGHKS and CDR2 YYEKEE (reference sequence). This CDR3 is 15 amino acids long. The trim removed 0 bases at V and 4 bases at J, leaving 3 bases unmatched. DNA for the CDR3: TGTGCCAGCAGCTTGGTTAGCGGGAGAGCAGATACGCAGTATTTT. Residues: CASSLVSGRADTQYF.

J is TRBJ1-1 and V is TRBV6-5; D remains ambiguous. V gave up 2 bases and J gave up 6 bases, with 7 bases separating them. Germline V gene sequence: CDR1 MNHEY, CDR2 SVGAGI. This CDR3 is 12 amino acids long. The CDR3 sequence: CASSYPVSEAFF. In nucleotides, the CDR3 is TGTGCCAGCAGTTACCCTGTCTCTGAAGCTTTCTTT.

The rearrangement joins TRBV30 to TRBJ1-2; maybe TRBD1 (6 bases). Looked up from germline, CDR1 is GTSNPN and CDR2 is SVGIG (reference sequence). Trimming took 4 bases from V and 2 from J, leaving 8 bases between them. This CDR3 comprises 12 residues. CDR3: CAWTGQNYGYTF. The DNA for the CDR3 is TGTGCCTGGACCGGACAGAACTATGGCTACACCTTC.

V gene TRBV27 combines with J gene TRBJ2-3; the match to TRBD2 covers 7 bases. Germline CDR1 reads MNHEY; CDR2 reads SMNVEV (reference sequence). V lost 3 bases to trimming and J lost 6 bases; unmatched junction nucleotides: 3. The CDR3 covers 13 residues. CDR3 residues: CASSFNGGDTQYF. In nucleotides, the CDR3 is TGTGCCAGCAGTTTCAACGGGGGGGATACGCAGTATTTT.

This rearrangement joins TRBV24-1 to TRBJ2-5, with D unresolved. Trimming left V 2 bases short and J 2 bases short, with 8 bases between. The CDR3 is made up of 14 amino acids. Germline CDR1 KGHDR, CDR2 SFDVKD. The CDR3 region has the DNA TGTGCCACCAGTGATTGGGCTAAACAAGAGACCCAGTACTTC. Amino acid sequence: CATSDWAKQETQYF.

This chain uses TRBV30 with TRBJ2-7; maybe TRBD1 (5 bases). Germline V gives CDR1 GTSNPN, CDR2 SVGIG (reference sequence). V lost 2 bases and J lost 3, with 8 bases in between. CDR3 length equals 12 residues. In DNA, the CDR3 is TGTGCCTGGAGTATTCAGGGCTACGAGCAGTACTTC. It yields the protein CAWSIQGYEQYF.